This entry lists 8 T cell receptor beta chains sequenced from one sample in a study of blood T cells in healthy people across ages. Through a sample-barcoded 5' primer and a J-beta primer mix, a second PCR was run for about 7 to 12 cycles. TCRdb independently ran MiXCR on the 5' RACE reads; one entry per CDR3 protein. This table holds hundreds of thousands of distinct CDR3 sequences, around 49% found once. The specimen was blood. All receptors come from an older woman in good health.

As to this clonotype: At one end, the junction sequence differs from germline, possibly due to a read error. V gene TRBV20-1 combines with J gene TRBJ2-2; 9 bases are shared with TRBD2. There are 16 residues in the CDR3. The V gene's germline CDR1 is DFQATT and CDR2 SNEGSKA (reference sequence). Here the CDR3 reads CSARRTSVSLIGELFF. In DNA, the CDR3 is TGCAGTGCTAGACGGACTAGCGTGAGCCTAATCGGGGAGTTGTTTTTT.

The V and J genes are TRBV7-2 and TRBJ2-1, with a weak D call TRBD2 (6 bases). This CDR3 region has 14 residues. The germline V gene has CDR1 SGHTA and CDR2 FQGNSA. V was cut by 0 bases and J by 7 bases, with 10 bases left in between. CDR3: CASSLAGGANEQFF. Written as DNA, the CDR3 is TGTGCCAGCAGCTTAGCGGGAGGTGCGAATGAGCAGTTCTTC.

In the case of this clonotype: This may stem from a read error, because a much larger clone lies one nucleotide away. The genes are TRBV29-1 and TRBJ2-5, with D unclear. The end of the DNA is better explained by TRBJ2-1, so the J call may be wrong. CDR1 and CDR2 (germline): SQVTM, ANQGSEA. CDR3 length equals 10 residues. For the CDR3, the DNA is TGCAGCGTCTATCAAGAGACCCAGTTCTTC. Protein: CSVYQETQFF.

The J gene is TRBJ2-7, the V gene TRBV20-1; 11 bases align to TRBD2. V shed 1 base, J shed 7 bases, and the junction held 15 bases outside the gene matches. This CDR3 has 17 amino acids. The V gene's germline CDR1 is DFQATT and CDR2 SNEGSKA (reference sequence). The CDR3 DNA follows: TGCAGTGCTAGAGCCCTAGGGCTTAGCGGGAGGGCCGATGAGCAGTACTTC. It specifies CSARALGLSGRADEQYF.

This clonotype was counted a few times. The chain is built from TRBV5-6 and TRBJ2-1; unclear D gene. The CDR3 loop spans 12 amino acids. CDR1 SGHDT and CDR2 YYEEEE come from the germline V gene. V lost 4 bases, J lost 10 bases, and 12 bases lay in between. The CDR3 DNA follows: TGTGCCAGCAGCCCGCCCTTTGACGAGCAGTTCTTC. Amino acids: CASSPPFDEQFF.

This clonotype was seen a few times. The chain is built from TRBV28 and TRBJ2-7; D not resolved. Trimming took 0 bases from V and 7 from J, leaving 4 bases between them. CDR1 is MDHEN and CDR2 is SYDVKM in the germline V gene. CDR3 length equals 11 residues. The CDR3 DNA follows: TGTGCCAGCAGTTTATGGGAGGAGCAGTACTTC. It encodes CASSLWEEQYF.

The chain joins TRBV7-2 to TRBJ2-1; 10 bases are a match to TRBD2. Germline-derived CDR1 and CDR2 are SGHTA and FQGNSA. Trimming removed 2 bases from V and 9 bases from J; junction bases left unmatched: 10. This CDR3 has 16 residues. CDR3 residues: CASSLYGVAGGSEQFF. CDR3 nucleotide sequence: TGTGCCAGCAGCTTATATGGGGTAGCGGGAGGTTCTGAGCAGTTCTTC.

This clonotype was counted a few times. This chain connects TRBV7-2 to TRBJ2-7, with 7 bases that match TRBD1. With V trimmed by 2 bases and J by 10 bases, 11 bases remained unmatched. The CDR3 totals 14 residues. The germline V gene has CDR1 SGHTA and CDR2 FQGNSA. The CDR3 DNA is TGTGCCAGCAGCTTAAGTCGGGGACAGTCGGCCCAGTACTTC. It translates to CASSLSRGQSAQYF.